There are a few counts of the clone carrying this TCR beta chain. Antigen: not known. The data originate from a study of T cells after yellow fever vaccination. Overall study findings and caveats: Bulk-population clonotypes that are abundant could appear as contaminants in FACS-sorted repertoires. CD4 and CD8 compartments shared a small share of clonotypes, likely from convergent recombination. Once the booster was given, most primary-vaccination clones reappeared, at 95% to 97% for CD4 and more than 85% for CD8.

The CDR3 totals 14 residues. V was trimmed by 4 bases and J by 1 base, leaving 7 bases between them. The germline V gene has CDR1 ENHRY and CDR2 SYGVKD. TCRdb ran MiXCR on the 5' RACE reads and lists one entry per CDR3 protein. The data hold about 550,000 distinct CDR3 sequences, with over 15% observed a single time. The specimen was PBMCs, collected 15 days after the yellow fever booster vaccination. The gene calls are TRBV10-3 and TRBJ1-4; possible D gene TRBD1, 5 bases. The TCR was taken from a man aged 25 to 45 who received the YFV17D yellow fever vaccine. Here the CDR3 DNA reads TGTGCCATCAGTGGGGGGGGAACTAATGAAAAACTGTTTTTT. Translating it yields CAISGGGTNEKLFF.